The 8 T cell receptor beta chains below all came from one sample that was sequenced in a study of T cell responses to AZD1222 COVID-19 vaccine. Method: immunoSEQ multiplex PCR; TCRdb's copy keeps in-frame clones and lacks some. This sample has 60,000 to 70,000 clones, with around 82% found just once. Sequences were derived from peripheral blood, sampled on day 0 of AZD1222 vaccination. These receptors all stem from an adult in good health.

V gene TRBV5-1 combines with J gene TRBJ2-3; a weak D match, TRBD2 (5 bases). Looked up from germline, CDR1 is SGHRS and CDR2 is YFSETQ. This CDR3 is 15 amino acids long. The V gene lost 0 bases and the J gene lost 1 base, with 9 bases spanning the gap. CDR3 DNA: TGCGCCAGCAGCTTGGAATGGCGGGGCACAGATACGCAGTATTTT. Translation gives CASSLEWRGTDTQYF.

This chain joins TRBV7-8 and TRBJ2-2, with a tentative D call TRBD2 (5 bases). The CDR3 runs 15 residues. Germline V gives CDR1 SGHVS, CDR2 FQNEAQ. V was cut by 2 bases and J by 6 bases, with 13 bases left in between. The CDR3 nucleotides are TGTGCCAGCAGCTTAATCTCGGCGGACTCCGGGGAGCTGTTTTTT. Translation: CASSLISADSGELFF.

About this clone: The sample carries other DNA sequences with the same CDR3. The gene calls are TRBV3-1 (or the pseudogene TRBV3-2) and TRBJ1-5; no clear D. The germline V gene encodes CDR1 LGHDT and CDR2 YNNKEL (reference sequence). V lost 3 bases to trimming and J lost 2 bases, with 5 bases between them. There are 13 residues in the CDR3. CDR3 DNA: TGTGCCAGCAGCCAGCAAGGCAATCAGCCCCAGCATTTT. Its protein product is CASSQQGNQPQHF.

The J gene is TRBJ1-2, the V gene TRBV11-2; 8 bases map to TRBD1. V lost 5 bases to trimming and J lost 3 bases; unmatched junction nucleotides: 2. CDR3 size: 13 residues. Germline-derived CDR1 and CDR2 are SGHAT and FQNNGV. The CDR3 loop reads CASSPGQDYGYTF. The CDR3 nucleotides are TGTGCCAGCAGCCCGGGACAGGACTATGGCTACACCTTC.

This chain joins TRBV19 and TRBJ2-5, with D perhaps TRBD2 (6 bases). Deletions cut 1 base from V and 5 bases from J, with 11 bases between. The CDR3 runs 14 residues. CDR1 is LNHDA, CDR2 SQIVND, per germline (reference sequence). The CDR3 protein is CASSIGGSGETQYF. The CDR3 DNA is TGTGCCAGTAGTATAGGTGGTAGCGGCGAGACCCAGTACTTC.

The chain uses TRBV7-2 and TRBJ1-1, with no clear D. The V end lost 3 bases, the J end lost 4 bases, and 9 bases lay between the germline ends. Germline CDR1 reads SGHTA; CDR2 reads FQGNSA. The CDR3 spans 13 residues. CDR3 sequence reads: CASSFTQRTEAFF. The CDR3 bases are TGTGCCAGCAGCTTTACGCAGCGCACTGAAGCTTTCTTT.

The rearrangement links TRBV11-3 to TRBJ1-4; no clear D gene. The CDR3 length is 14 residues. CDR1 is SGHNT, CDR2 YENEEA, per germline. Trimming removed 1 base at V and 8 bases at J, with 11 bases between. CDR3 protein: CASSLGSLEEKLFF. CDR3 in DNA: TGTGCCAGCAGCTTAGGGTCCCTCGAGGAAAAACTGTTTTTT.

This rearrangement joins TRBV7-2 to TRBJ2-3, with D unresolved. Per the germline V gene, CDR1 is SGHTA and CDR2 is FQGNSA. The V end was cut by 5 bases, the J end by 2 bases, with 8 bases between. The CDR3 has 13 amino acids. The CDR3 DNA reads TGTGCCAGCAGCGCAATTGACACAGATACGCAGTATTTT. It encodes CASSAIDTDTQYF.